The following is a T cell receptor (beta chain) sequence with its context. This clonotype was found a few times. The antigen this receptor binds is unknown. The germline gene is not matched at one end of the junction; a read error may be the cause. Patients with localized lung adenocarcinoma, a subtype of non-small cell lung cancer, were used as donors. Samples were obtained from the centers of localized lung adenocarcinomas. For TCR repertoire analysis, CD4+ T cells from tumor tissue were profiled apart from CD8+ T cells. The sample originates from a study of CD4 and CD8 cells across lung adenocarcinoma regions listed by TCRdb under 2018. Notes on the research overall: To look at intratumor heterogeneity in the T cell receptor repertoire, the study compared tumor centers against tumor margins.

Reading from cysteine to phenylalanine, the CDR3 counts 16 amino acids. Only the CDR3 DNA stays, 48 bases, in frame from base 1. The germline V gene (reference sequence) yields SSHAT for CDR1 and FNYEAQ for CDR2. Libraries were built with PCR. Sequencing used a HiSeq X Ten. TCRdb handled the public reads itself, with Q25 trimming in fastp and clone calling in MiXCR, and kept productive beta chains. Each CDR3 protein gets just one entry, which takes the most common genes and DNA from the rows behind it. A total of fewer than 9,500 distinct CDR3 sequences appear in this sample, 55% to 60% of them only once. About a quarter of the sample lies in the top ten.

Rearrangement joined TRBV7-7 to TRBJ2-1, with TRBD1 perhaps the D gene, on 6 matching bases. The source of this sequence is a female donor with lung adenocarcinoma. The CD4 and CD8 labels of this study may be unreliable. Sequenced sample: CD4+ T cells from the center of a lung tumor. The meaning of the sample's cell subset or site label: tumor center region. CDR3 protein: CASSLDRTILYNEQFF. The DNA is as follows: TGTGCTAGCAGCCTAGACAGGACCATTCTTTACAATGAGCAGTTCTTC.